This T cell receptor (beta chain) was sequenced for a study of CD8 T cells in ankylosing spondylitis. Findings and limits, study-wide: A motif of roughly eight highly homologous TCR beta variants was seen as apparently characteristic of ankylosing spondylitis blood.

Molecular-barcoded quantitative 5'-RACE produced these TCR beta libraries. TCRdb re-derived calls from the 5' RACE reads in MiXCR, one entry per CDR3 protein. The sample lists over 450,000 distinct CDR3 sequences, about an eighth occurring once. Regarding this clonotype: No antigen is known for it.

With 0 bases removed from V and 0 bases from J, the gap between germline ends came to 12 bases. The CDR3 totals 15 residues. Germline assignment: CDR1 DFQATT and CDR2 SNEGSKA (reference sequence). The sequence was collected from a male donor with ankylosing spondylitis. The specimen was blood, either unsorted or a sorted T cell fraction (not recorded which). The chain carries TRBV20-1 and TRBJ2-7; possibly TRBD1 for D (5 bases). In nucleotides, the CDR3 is TGCAGTGCTAGAGATGTCAGACAGAGCTCCTACGAGCAGTACTTC. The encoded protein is CSARDVRQSSYEQYF.